These 11 T cell receptor beta chains were all obtained from the same sample, sequenced in a study of blood T cell repertoires in COVID-19. Sequenced by immunoSEQ multiplex PCR; TCRdb stores in-frame clones only, minus some. The sample lists roughly 410,000 clones, about 90% seen once, with about 2.1% in the top ten. Sequenced material: peripheral blood. The source of these receptors is a woman aged 60-75 years with COVID-19, enrolled during active disease.

This clone was found a few times. The rearrangement joins TRBV27 to TRBJ2-1; a weak D match, TRBD1 (6 bases). CDR1 and CDR2 (germline): MNHEY, SMNVEV (reference sequence). The CDR3 is 15 amino acids. The germline V and J ends were trimmed by 3 bases and 6 bases, with 15 bases remaining between them. CDR3 nucleotide sequence: TGTGCCAGCAGTTTCGGGCCGCCAGGGGCCAATGAGCAGTTCTTC. Translated, it gives CASSFGPPGANEQFF.

The chain combines TRBV5-6 with TRBJ2-1; no clear D gene. The germline V and J ends were trimmed by 0 bases and 0 bases, with 7 bases remaining between them. CDR1 and CDR2 from the germline V gene are SGHDT and YYEEEE. The CDR3 spans 15 residues. The CDR3 sequence is CASSLGPYSYNEQFF. In DNA, the CDR3 is TGTGCCAGCAGCTTGGGCCCCTACTCCTACAATGAGCAGTTCTTC.

This clone was picked up a small number of times. The chain employs TRBV18 and TRBJ1-5; the D gene is possibly TRBD1 (5 bases). The CDR3 extends over 15 amino acids. In germline, CDR1 is KGHSH, CDR2 LQKENI. V lost 2 bases and J lost 4, with 12 bases in between. The CDR3 here is CASSPVTGRNQPQHF. CDR3 DNA: TGTGCCAGCTCACCAGTCACAGGACGAAATCAGCCCCAGCATTTT.

CDR3 nucleotides: TGTGCCAGCAGTTTAGGTGGACAGGGAGGGACTGAAGCTTTCTTT. The encoded protein is CASSLGGQGGTEAFF. The chain couples TRBV28 to TRBJ1-1; 8 nucleotides line up with TRBD1. Germline V gene lookup returns CDR1 MDHEN and CDR2 SYDVKM. Germline trimming cut 2 bases from V and 5 bases from J; bases unmatched to any gene: 7. CDR3 size: 15 residues.

About this clone itself: This sample includes further DNA sequences coding for the same CDR3. V usage is TRBV6-5 and J usage is TRBJ1-2, with D perhaps matching TRBD1 (6 bases). Trimming left V 0 bases short and J 4 bases short, with 9 bases between. This CDR3 is 14 amino acids long. CDR1 and CDR2 (germline): MNHEY, SVGAGI. CDR3 DNA: TGTGCCAGCAGTTACTCGAGGGGGAGCTATGGCTACACCTTC. It specifies CASSYSRGSYGYTF.

This clone turned up a few times. An end of the junction differs from the germline gene, which may be a read error. This sequence joins TRBV6-1 and TRBJ2-2; D remains ambiguous. This CDR3 is built from 15 residues. In germline, CDR1 is MNHNS, CDR2 SASEGT. The chain's CDR3 is CASREDGLNTGELFF. The CDR3 DNA reads TGTGCCAGCAGGGAAGACGGTTTGAACACCGGGGAGCTGTTTTTT.

The chain links TRBV6-1 to TRBJ1-1, with a weak D call TRBD1 (6 bases). V lost 3 bases and J 11 bases, leaving 19 bases between the germline ends. The germline gives CDR1 MNHNS, CDR2 SASEGT. The CDR3 is 14 amino acids. The CDR3 is CASSERQAILRAFF. The CDR3 DNA is TGTGCCAGCAGTGAGAGACAGGCGATACTTAGGGCTTTCTTT.

This chain connects TRBV7-8 to TRBJ2-1; D gene ambiguous. This CDR3 comprises 15 residues. Trimming left V 0 bases short and J 2 bases short, with 8 bases between. Germline CDR1 and CDR2: SGHVS and FQNEAQ. CDR3 loop: CASSLARTAYNEQFF. CDR3 bases: TGTGCCAGCAGCTTAGCGAGAACAGCCTACAATGAGCAGTTCTTC.

This sequence joins TRBV5-1 and TRBJ1-5; tentatively, D is TRBD1 (6 bases). CDR1 SGHRS and CDR2 YFSETQ come from the germline V gene. The CDR3 runs to 13 residues. Deletions cut 5 bases from V and 7 bases from J, with 13 bases between. CDR3: CASSAQGEQPQHF. In nucleotides, the CDR3 is TGCGCCAGCAGTGCACAGGGCGAACAGCCCCAGCATTTT.

This clone was seen once. The chain has TRBV5-5 and TRBJ2-6; 7 bases agree with TRBD1. The CDR3 has 17 residues. CDR1 and CDR2 from the germline V gene are SGHKS and YYEKEE (reference sequence). V lost 7 bases, J lost 0 bases, and 10 bases stayed unmatched. Here the CDR3 DNA reads TGTGCCAGCCAAGGGGGACAGTCTTTCTCTGGGGCCAACGTCCTGACTTTC. Residues: CASQGGQSFSGANVLTF.

The rearrangement joins TRBV5-1 to TRBJ1-1; 7 bases match TRBD1. Germline-derived CDR1 and CDR2 are SGHRS and YFSETQ. This CDR3 has 14 residues. J was trimmed by 5 bases and V by 4 bases; bases with no gene match: 8. CDR3: CASSGTGVRTEAFF. CDR3 in DNA: TGCGCCAGCAGCGGCACAGGGGTAAGGACTGAAGCTTTCTTT.